This TCR beta chain was identified during a study of shared clonotypes between healthy human individuals. Study overall: The composition of the donors was two women and a few men aged 18 to 49. Findings of the study overall: For naive CD4 cells, approximately 4.8% of clonotypes were shared across a handful of donors. Clonotypes which were not shared had lower generation probabilities than clonotypes that all four donors shared.

Trimming removed 3 bases from V and 6 bases from J, with 24 bases in between. The CDR3 contains 17 residues. CDR1 is SQVTM, CDR2 ANQGSEA, per germline. In the source study's methods: From ImmunoSEQ came sequences covering only the junction and carrying no quality scores, so filtering differed. Sequencing used immunoSEQ multiplex PCR; TCRdb keeps in-frame clones, though not all of them. The V and J calls and the clone size are those of that table, but D and trimming were determined from the DNA. In the table there are approximately 1.4 million clones, 95% to 99% of which are singletons. Concerning this clone itself: The antigen remains unidentified.

This rearrangement joins TRBV29-1 to TRBJ2-1, with D possibly being TRBD2 (5 bases). Sequencing input: naive CD4+ T cells sorted from blood. Subset defined: CD45RA+ positively selected. This receptor was obtained from a man aged 25-45 years in good health. DNA for the CDR3: TGCAGCGTTGACTCTCGTCTCGAGGGAGTCCTTGGCAATGAGCAGTTCTTC. Its protein product is CSVDSRLEGVLGNEQFF.